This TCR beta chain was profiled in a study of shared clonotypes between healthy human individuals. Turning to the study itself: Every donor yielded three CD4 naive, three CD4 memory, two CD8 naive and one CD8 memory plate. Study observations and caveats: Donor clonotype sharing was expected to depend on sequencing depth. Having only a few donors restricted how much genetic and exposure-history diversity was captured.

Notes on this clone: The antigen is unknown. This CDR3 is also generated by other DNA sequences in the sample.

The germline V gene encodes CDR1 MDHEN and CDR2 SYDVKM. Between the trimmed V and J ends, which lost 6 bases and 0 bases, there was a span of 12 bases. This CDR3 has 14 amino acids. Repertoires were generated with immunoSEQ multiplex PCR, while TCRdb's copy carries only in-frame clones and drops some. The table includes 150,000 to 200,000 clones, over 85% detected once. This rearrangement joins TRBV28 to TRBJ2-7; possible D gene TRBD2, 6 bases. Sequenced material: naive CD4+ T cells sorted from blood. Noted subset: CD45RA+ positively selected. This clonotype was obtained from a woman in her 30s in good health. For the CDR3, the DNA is TGTGCCAGCAGCCTTAGCGGAGGCTCCTACGAGCAGTACTTC. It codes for CASSLSGGSYEQYF.